This T cell receptor (beta chain) derives from a study of cytomegalovirus exposure and HLA in healthy donors. Overall study findings and caveats: Roughly even sequencing depth across donors was the assumption behind the presence/absence analyses.

To note about this clone: The antigen is undetermined.

PCR amplification relied on 60 Vbeta primers (plus 13 Jbeta primers). Using immunoSEQ multiplex PCR, the repertoire was profiled, and TCRdb retains in-frame clones only, with some absent. The sample spans about 120,000 clones; the ten largest clones claim about 1.8%. Trimming cost V 5 bases and J 7 bases; bases outside gene matches: 7. CDR1 PRHDT and CDR2 FYEKMQ come from the germline V gene (reference sequence). This CDR3 has 15 residues. Sequenced material: PBMCs. The TCR sequence derives from a man aged 18 to 35 in good health and CMV-seronegative. The V gene is TRBV13, the J gene TRBJ1-5; 11 nucleotides agree with TRBD1. CDR3 amino acids: CASSVGGTGGQPQHF. The CDR3 DNA reads as TGTGCCAGCAGCGTCGGGGGGACAGGGGGACAGCCCCAGCATTTT.